This note documents a single TCR beta chain sequence. These data come from a study of T-cell reconstitution after alpha-beta-depleted transplantation in children. It was with unique molecular identifiers that the TCRbeta library was prepared. TCRdb re-derived calls from the PCR reads in MiXCR, one entry per CDR3 protein. The table has some 550,000 distinct CDR3 sequences, about 16% seen once. Trimming left V 0 bases short and J 4 bases short, with 15 bases between. CDR3 length: 16 amino acids. CDR1 MNHEY and CDR2 SMNVEV come from the germline V gene (reference sequence). This sequence joins TRBV27 and TRBJ2-5; no definite D call. The origin of this receptor is a human donor who donated a stem cell graft to a child with acute lymphoblastic leukemia. Here the sequenced sample was PBMCs from the stem cell graft donor, taken from the stem cell graft. The CDR3 is CASSLSLLGWGETQYF. In nucleotides, the CDR3 is TGTGCCAGCAGTTTATCCCTATTAGGATGGGGAGAGACCCAGTACTTC.